This entry describes one T cell receptor (beta chain). Its target is unknown. This record comes from a study of T cell responses to AZD1222 COVID-19 vaccine. In the study overall: Pooling of second doses given at about 4 or about 12 weeks was done.

Study-level points and caveats: At 160-218 and 743-854, vaccine-associated CD4 TCRs were dominant, and they spanned spike. Repertoire collection took place solely once the T cell response had peaked. Following two doses of AZD1222, Spike-specific TCR breadth and depth rose.

The data were produced by immunoSEQ multiplex PCR, yet TCRdb's version contains in-frame clones alone and is incomplete. Among 150,000 or so clones, 92% were seen once, and the ten largest hold under 2%. This sample comprised peripheral blood, obtained on day 0 of AZD1222 vaccination. This TCR derives from an adult in good health.

DNA of the CDR3: TGTGCCAGTAGTAGAACAGGGAGCACTGAAGCTTTCTTT. It is translated as CASSRTGSTEAFF. V and J are TRBV19 and TRBJ1-1; tentative D call: TRBD1 (6 bases). The CDR3 consists of 13 residues. CDR1 is LNHDA, CDR2 SQIVND, per germline (reference sequence). V was trimmed by 4 bases and J by 4 bases, leaving 10 bases between them.